This TCR beta chain is from a study of cytomegalovirus exposure and HLA in healthy donors. A multiplex PCR was run with 60 Vbeta primers and 13 Jbeta primers. Profiled with immunoSEQ multiplex PCR; TCRdb holds only in-frame clones, not every one. The data show about 190,000 clones, about four fifths seen once. Germline lookup yields CDR1 SNHLY and CDR2 FYNNEI. V was clipped by 10 bases and J by 0 bases, with 21 bases between them. The CDR3 loop spans 16 amino acids. Sequencing was done on a sample of PBMCs. This TCR came from a woman aged 50 to 60 in good health and CMV-seronegative. The V call is TRBV2, the J call TRBJ1-2, with D possibly being TRBD1 (6 bases). In nucleotides, the CDR3 is TGTGCCACCCCGGGGGGGCTGGGGTTAGCTAACTATGGCTACACCTTC. The encoded protein is CATPGGLGLANYGYTF.